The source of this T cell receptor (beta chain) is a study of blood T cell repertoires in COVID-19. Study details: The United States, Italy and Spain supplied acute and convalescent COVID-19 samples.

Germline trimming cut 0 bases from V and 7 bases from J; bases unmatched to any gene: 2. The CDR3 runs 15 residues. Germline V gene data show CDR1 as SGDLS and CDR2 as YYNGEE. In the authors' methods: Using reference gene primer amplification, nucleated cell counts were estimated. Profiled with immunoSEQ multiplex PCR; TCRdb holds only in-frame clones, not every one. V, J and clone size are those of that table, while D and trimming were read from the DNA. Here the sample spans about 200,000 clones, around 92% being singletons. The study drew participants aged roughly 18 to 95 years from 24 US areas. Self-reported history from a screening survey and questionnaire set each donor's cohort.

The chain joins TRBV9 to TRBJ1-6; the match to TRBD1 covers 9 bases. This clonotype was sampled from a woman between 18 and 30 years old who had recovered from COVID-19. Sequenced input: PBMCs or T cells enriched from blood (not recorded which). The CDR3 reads CASSVEDRGNSPLHF. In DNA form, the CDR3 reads TGTGCCAGCAGCGTAGAAGACAGGGGGAATTCACCCCTCCACTTT.